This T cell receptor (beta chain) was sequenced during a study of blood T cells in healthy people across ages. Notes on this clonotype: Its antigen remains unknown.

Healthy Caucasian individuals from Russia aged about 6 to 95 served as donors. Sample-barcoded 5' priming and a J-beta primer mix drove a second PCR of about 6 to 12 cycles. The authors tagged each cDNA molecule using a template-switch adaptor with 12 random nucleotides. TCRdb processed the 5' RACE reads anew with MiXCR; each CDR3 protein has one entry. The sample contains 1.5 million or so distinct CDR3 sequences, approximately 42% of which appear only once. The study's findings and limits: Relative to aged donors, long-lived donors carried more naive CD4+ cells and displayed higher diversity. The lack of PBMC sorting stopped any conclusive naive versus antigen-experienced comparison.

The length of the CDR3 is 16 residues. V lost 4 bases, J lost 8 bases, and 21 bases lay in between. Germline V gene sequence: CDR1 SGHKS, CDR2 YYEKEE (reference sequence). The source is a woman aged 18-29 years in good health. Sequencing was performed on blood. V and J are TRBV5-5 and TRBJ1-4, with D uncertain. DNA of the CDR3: TGTGCCAGCAGCCCGAGGGAAGGTGGATCCGGGGAAAAACTGTTTTTT. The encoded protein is CASSPREGGSGEKLFF.